This T cell receptor beta chain was identified in a study of OX40 agonist ivuxolimab in advanced cancers. Overall study: The study treated patients with ivuxolimab, an agonistic anti-OX40 (CD134) antibody. Study-level results: Both CD4+ and CD8+ T cell populations in blood had undergone clonal expansion by week 6 at 0.1 to 3.0 mg/kg.

For this clone: Its matching antigen is unknown.

The method was immunoSEQ multiplex PCR; TCRdb's version includes in-frame clones alone and lacks a portion of them. This table holds 65,000 to 85,000 clones, 86% found once. The sequence came from an adult with an advanced solid tumor such as melanoma, head and neck, liver or kidney cancer. The sample was CD4+ or CD8+ T cells sorted from blood, taken in a trial of the OX40 agonist ivuxolimab.

CDR3 sequence (DNA): TGTGCCAGCAGTTTAGGACTAGGGGCCTACGAGCAGTACTTC. It encodes CASSLGLGAYEQYF. The chain combines TRBV27 with TRBJ2-7; 7 bases match TRBD2. The J segment lost 2 bases and the V segment lost 2 bases, leaving 3 bases of the junction unmatched. This CDR3 is built from 14 residues. CDR1 is MNHEY, CDR2 SMNVEV, per germline (reference sequence).